This T cell receptor beta chain was identified during a study of T cells in localized non-small cell lung cancer (dated by TCRdb to 2019 to 2021). Regarding the study in general: The study examined T cell repertoires in under 300 patients with early-stage NSCLC and compared tumors with uninvolved tumor-adjacent lungs. The cohort comprised some 240 treatment-naïve NSCLC patients with resected, localized lung tumors. The mean age of the NSCLC patients was roughly 63 years, with about 130 men and around 100 women.

At diagnosis, peripheral blood, uninvolved tumor-adjacent lung and tumor were collected and were preserved as a mix of fresh-frozen and FFPE material. The immunoSEQ Assay was used to sequence TCR beta CDR3 regions from DNA. The authors processed their data as follows. T cell density was computed as TCR beta template counts normalized to usable DNA estimated by amplifying housekeeping genes. The preseqR package was used to estimate richness by extrapolating to 400,000 templates for PBMC samples and to 120,000 templates for tissue samples. Clonality was defined as one minus Pielou's evenness. Tissue-enriched TCRs were identified by differential abundance testing using productive amino-acid clonotypes, minimum total count 5 and alpha 0.1. Repertoire overlap between compartments was quantified with the Jaccard Index and Morisita Overlap Index. TCR beta CDR3s were clustered by GLIPH together with public tetramer-defined viral CDR3s, and at least three viral sequences plus V-gene enrichment were required for viral motifs. This is the immuneACCESS table as TCRdb keeps it, with only in-frame sequences that have V and J called. A part of the clones is gone; compared with another copy, unresolved V genes explain less than half, and the rest is unexplained. The V and J calls and the clone size are those of that table, but D and trimming were determined from the DNA. The sample table contains thousands of clones; only one count was recorded for 28% of them. The ten largest clones add up to around 8.5% of the sample.

On this clone itself: No antigen is known for it. The record has no base qualities; no much larger clone is one base away.

What the research found in general, with its limitations: A median of roughly 58 of the top 100 tumor clones were detected in paired uninvolved adjacent lung, and about 29 of these tumor clones were also found among the top 100 clones of the paired uninvolved adjacent lung. Because multi-region tumor sequencing was not performed, intratumor heterogeneity could not be ruled out. Because of the exploratory design, TCR variables were selected using unadjusted p-values without false-discovery rate correction. Longer overall survival was associated with higher blood T cell density, whereas shorter survival was associated with higher adjacent-lung clonality. The highest T cell clonality was observed in uninvolved tumor-adjacent lung, where clonality exceeded that of tumor, suggesting that antigenic responses were more focused in uninvolved tumor-adjacent lung.

Its CDR3 holds 14 amino acids, cysteine through phenylalanine. The only DNA kept is the CDR3, 42 bases in frame from the first base. From a lookup of the germline V gene, CDR1 and CDR2 are SQVTM and ANQGSEA. The trim is 2 bases for V and 0 bases for J, with a gap of 9 bases between the germline ends. The clonotype originates from a female donor over 55 with stage I lung adenocarcinoma. Recombination linked TRBV29-1 to TRBJ2-3; the D region possibly corresponds to TRBD1 (5 bases align). Sequencing used lung tumor tissue, obtained before any cancer treatment. This receptor carries the CDR3 CSVEKGASTDTQYF. The DNA reads TGCAGCGTTGAAAAAGGGGCCAGCACAGATACGCAGTATTTT.